This is a list of T cell receptor beta chains from one sample in a study of blood T cell repertoires in COVID-19. The repertoire was sequenced with immunoSEQ multiplex PCR; TCRdb's copy has only in-frame clones and lacks some. The repertoire holds 55,000 to 65,000 clones, with roughly 83% as singletons. Sequencing used peripheral blood. The receptors were sampled from a man between 25 and 39 years old with COVID-19, enrolled during active disease. CDR3s include the opening cysteine and the closing phenylalanine or tryptophan. The D gene is left open where the match is weak. Clone size is shown for a subset of rows, as once, few, many or a class of expanded clone.

.	TRBD2	TRBJ2-7	TRBV6-5	CASLQAGGYEQYF	TGTGCCAGCCTACAAGCGGGGGGCTACGAGCAGTACTTC
.	.	TRBJ1-2	TRBV28	CASHSQPIGYTF	TGTGCCAGCCACAGCCAACCTATTGGCTACACCTTC
.	TRBD2	TRBJ2-4	TRBV7-9	CASSPGLAGVLSKNIQYF	TGTGCCAGCAGCCCGGGACTAGCGGGAGTATTGTCCAAAAACATTCAGTACTTC
.	.	TRBJ2-7	TRBV7-8	CASSLAGPSYEQYF	TGTGCCAGCAGCTTGGCGGGACCCTCCTACGAGCAGTACTTC
.	.	TRBJ1-1	TRBV4-1	CASSQFRGTEAFF	TGCGCCAGCAGCCAATTCAGGGGCACTGAAGCTTTCTTT
.	.	TRBJ1-1	TRBV14	CASSRNTYTEAFF	TGTGCCAGCAGCCGAAACACCTACACTGAAGCTTTCTTT
.	.	TRBJ1-1	TRBV4-2	CASSRTGDRGTEAFF	TGTGCCAGCAGTAGAACGGGGGATCGGGGCACTGAAGCTTTCTTT
.	.	TRBJ2-2	TRBV28	CASSPPRFGELFF	TGTGCCAGCAGTCCCCCTCGGTTCGGGGAGCTGTTTTTT
few	TRBD1	TRBJ2-7	TRBV27	CASSQGQGDEQYF	TGTGCCAGCAGTCAAGGACAGGGCGACGAGCAGTACTTC
.	.	TRBJ2-2	TRBV7-9	CASSLEANTGELFF	TGTGCCAGCAGCTTAGAAGCGAATACCGGGGAGCTGTTTTTT
once	.	TRBJ2-1	TRBV30	CAWTGSSYNEQFF	TGTGCCTGGACGGGGAGCTCCTACAATGAGCAGTTCTTC
.	TRBD1	TRBJ1-2	TRBV10-3	CATRGSGTAQGYTF	TGTGCCACCCGTGGATCCGGGACAGCCCAAGGCTACACCTTC
.	TRBD1	TRBJ2-5	TRBV18	CASSPGDRGETQYF	TGTGCCAGCTCCCCCGGGGACAGGGGAGAGACCCAGTACTTC
.	.	TRBJ1-3	TRBV5-1	CASSLVTGSSGNTIYF	TGCGCCAGCAGCTTGGTTACGGGGAGCTCTGGAAACACCATATATTTT
.	TRBD1	TRBJ1-5	TRBV30	CAWSQERGRYSNQPQHF	TGTGCCTGGAGTCAGGAAAGGGGGCGATATAGCAATCAGCCCCAGCATTTT
once	TRBD2	TRBJ2-2	TRBV5-4	CASSGGGLAGAGGELFF	TGTGCCAGCAGCGGAGGGGGACTAGCGGGAGCGGGCGGGGAGCTGTTTTTT
once	TRBD2	TRBJ2-1	TRBV29-1	CSVVAGYNEQFF	TGCAGCGTTGTAGCGGGGTACAATGAGCAGTTCTTC
.	TRBD2	TRBJ2-3	TRBV3-1/TRBV3-2	CASPKREWADTQYF	TGTGCCAGTCCCAAGCGGGAGTGGGCAGATACGCAGTATTTT
.	TRBD2	TRBJ2-1	TRBV4-3	CASSQDHNLAGDEQFF	TGCGCCAGCAGCCAAGATCATAATCTAGCGGGAGATGAGCAGTTCTTC
few	.	TRBJ2-5	TRBV30	CAWSVTGGWETQYF	TGTGCCTGGAGTGTTACGGGGGGCTGGGAGACCCAGTACTTC
.	.	TRBJ2-1	TRBV19	CASSPSAPREQFF	TGTGCCAGTAGTCCTAGTGCCCCGAGGGAGCAGTTCTTC
.	.	TRBJ1-5	TRBV9	CASSVSGDQPQHF	TGTGCCAGCAGCGTATCAGGGGACCAGCCCCAGCATTTT
.	.	TRBJ1-3	TRBV9	CASSPDSSVFGNTIYF	TGTGCCAGCAGCCCGGACAGTTCGGTTTTCGGAAACACCATATATTTT
.	.	TRBJ2-5	TRBV5-1	CASSFSDQETQYF	TGCGCCAGCAGCTTTTCTGACCAAGAGACCCAGTACTTC
.	.	TRBJ2-1	TRBV9	CASSVGQEQYNEQFF	TGTGCCAGCAGCGTCGGCCAGGAACAATACAATGAGCAGTTCTTC
.	.	TRBJ2-2	TRBV7-2	CASSLRGRSGELFF	TGTGCCAGCAGCTTGCGGGGAAGATCCGGGGAGCTGTTTTTT
.	.	TRBJ1-1	TRBV9	CASSVGHSEAFF	TGTGCCAGCAGCGTAGGGCACAGTGAAGCTTTCTTT
.	TRBD2	TRBJ2-1	TRBV28	CASSSSTSGSRYEQFF	TGTGCCAGCAGTTCTAGTACTAGCGGGAGTCGGTATGAGCAGTTCTTC
.	.	TRBJ2-5	TRBV25-1	CASSELAYQETQYF	TGTGCCAGCAGTGAACTAGCGTACCAAGAGACCCAGTACTTC
.	.	TRBJ2-7	TRBV7-9	CASSSGIFTYEQYF	TGTGCCAGCAGCTCGGGGATATTTACCTACGAGCAGTACTTC
.	.	TRBJ2-7	TRBV5-8	CASSREYEQYF	TGTGCCAGCAGCCGGGAATACGAGCAGTACTTC
.	.	TRBJ2-5	TRBV9	CASSVGAGETQYF	TGTGCCAGCAGCGTAGGGGCCGGAGAGACCCAGTACTTC
few	.	TRBJ1-3	TRBV2	CATGSSPGNTIYF	TGTGCCACCGGGTCCTCCCCTGGAAACACCATATATTTT
few	.	TRBJ2-3	TRBV30	CAWRSVPSTDTQYF	TGTGCCTGGAGGAGCGTCCCGAGCACAGATACGCAGTATTTT
few	TRBD1	TRBJ2-5	TRBV6-5	CASSLRPQGAVETQYF	TGTGCCAGCAGTTTAAGACCGCAGGGGGCGGTAGAGACCCAGTACTTC
.	.	TRBJ2-1	TRBV3-1/TRBV3-2	CASSGKVGSSYNEQFF	TGTGCCAGCAGCGGAAAGGTAGGGAGCTCCTACAATGAGCAGTTCTTC
medium-sized	TRBD1	TRBJ1-5	TRBV14	CASSQDGQGNQPQHF	TGTGCCAGCAGCCAAGATGGACAGGGGAATCAGCCCCAGCATTTT
.	.	TRBJ2-1	TRBV21-1	CASSTDRALSYNEQFF	TGTGCCAGCAGCACTGACAGGGCATTATCTTACAATGAGCAGTTCTTC
.	TRBD1	TRBJ2-5	TRBV23-1	CASSRHRGLETQYF	TGCGCCAGCAGTCGTCACAGGGGGTTGGAGACCCAGTACTTC
.	TRBD2	TRBJ2-5	TRBV7-2	CASSPLAGLAGGIGTQYF	TGTGCCAGCAGTCCCTTGGCAGGACTAGCGGGAGGCATCGGGACCCAGTACTTC
.	TRBD2	TRBJ2-1	TRBV27	CASSPPVIAGEKLFF	TGTGCCAGCAGTCCCCCCGTTATAGCGGGAGAGAAGCTGTTCTTC